This T cell receptor beta chain originates from a study of early T cells in non-severe SARS-CoV-2 infection (dated by TCRdb to the early 2020s). For context, the study as a whole: Because TCR sequencing relied on bulk RNA taken from unsorted whole blood, pairing of alpha and beta chains was not possible.

V is reduced by 0 bases and J by 2 bases, leaving a spacing of 11 bases between them. Taken from cysteine to phenylalanine, the CDR3 has 14 residues. Only CDR3 DNA remains: 42 bases, in frame from the first base. Via the germline V gene (reference sequence), CDR1 is DFQATT and CDR2 SNEGSKA. Library construction relied on 5' RACE. The sequencer listed for this sample is NextSeq 500. In the TCR library protocol, unique molecular identifiers were attached to individual cDNA molecules to correct for PCR bias and sequencing error. Both TCR alpha and beta chains were sequenced, and tight co-correlation was observed between alpha and beta sequence abundances in each sample. The paper's data handling went like this. Decombinator V4 was used to perform V gene, J gene and CDR3 annotation of TCR sequences. Expanded TCRs were defined as changing significantly between any two time points under a Poisson model with p below 0.0001. TCR abundances were normalised to the total number of TCRs sequenced in each sample and reported as counts per million. TRAV1-2 paired with TRAJ12, TRAJ20 or TRAJ33 defined MAIT TCRs, while TRAV10 paired with TRAJ18 defined iNKT TCRs. VDJdb, accessed 1 November 2021, was searched for CMV, EBV and SARS-CoV-2 annotated TCRs, excluding TCRs annotated for multiple antigens. The public reads were reanalyzed by TCRdb: fastp trimming at Q25, MiXCR alignment, in-frame beta chains only. Rows matching on CDR3 protein sequence are summarized as one entry with the most common DNA and genes. It is TCRdb's table, rather than the study itself, that gives the V and J calls and clone size. In all, the sample holds fewer than 120,000 distinct CDR3 sequences, and around 12% of those were seen once. Of the sample, approximately 3.8% falls within the top ten clones.

The study at large found these results: VDJdb matching was skewed toward anti-spike CD8 responses and likely underestimated virus-specific expansions by missing private and CD4 specificities.

The sample holds one count of this clonotype. Its antigen remains undetermined. Qualities for individual bases were not recorded, and no much larger clone is one base off. A single read counts as weak evidence. A case-control design nested within a healthcare worker cohort in London, UK, was used, with weekly nasopharyngeal swab PCR tests and blood sampling performed. Healthcare workers were enrolled in the week of the UK lockdown, from 23 to 31 March 2020, and were followed every week for up to 16 weeks. Sequenced material: whole blood, taken at baseline. Rearrangement joined TRBV20-1 to TRBJ2-7; the D gene is unclear. The clonotype was recovered from an adult who was a healthcare worker with PCR-confirmed SARS-CoV-2 infection or an uninfected control (not recorded which). The sequenced DNA: TGCAGTGCTAGAGACGTTTGGGTAACCTACGAGCAGTACTTC. It specifies CSARDVWVTYEQYF.